These T cell receptor beta chains were read from a single sample in a study of T-cell memory formation after mild COVID-19. MiXCR, run by TCRdb on the 5' RACE reads, gives a single entry per CDR3 protein. Counted here are some 100,000 distinct CDR3 sequences, approximately 12% occurring once; the ten biggest clones make up approximately 40%. The sequenced material came from PBMCs or a T cell subset sorted from them (not recorded which). These receptors originate from a young man who had mild COVID-19 (a few samples of this study predate the infection). Cell type and time point are not known. The CDR3 runs from the conserved cysteine through the conserved F or W.

V gene	J gene	CDR3 protein
TRBV12-3/TRBV12-4	TRBJ2-5	CASSSPGEETQYF
TRBV7-2	TRBJ2-7	CASSQDYEQYF
TRBV7-9	.	CASSFPSGPYEQYF
TRBV3-1	TRBJ1-5	CDSSQDGPYQPQHF
TRBV20-1	TRBJ2-1	CSAKFWNSNEQFF
TRBV11-2	TRBJ2-5	CASSLDPGGSGETQYF
TRBV3-1	TRBJ2-7	CASSLKPGLAGSAYEQYF
TRBV5-4	TRBJ1-1	CASSFGWDTEAFF
TRBV20-1	TRBJ1-1	CSASPGQGGTEAFF
TRBV30	TRBJ2-5	CAWSRGRETQYF
TRBV27	TRBJ2-2	CASSPTSGPGELFF
TRBV7-6	TRBJ1-6	CASRGNLYNSPLHF
TRBV25-1	TRBJ2-7	CASATGHRGSYEQYF
TRBV27	TRBJ2-3	CASSLDPAGGPDTQYF
TRBV5-1	TRBJ2-1	CASSSFGLAGGFF
TRBV4-1	TRBJ1-2	CASSQNRDRMNYGYTF
TRBV6-5	TRBJ2-1	CASSYSIRTAGGTYNEQFF
TRBV9	TRBJ1-2	CASSGGQTYGYTF
TRBV27	TRBJ2-1	CASSVGQGNAYNEQFF
TRBV2	TRBJ1-1	CASRVLGQGGQTEAFF
TRBV6-2/TRBV6-3	TRBJ2-7	CASSYLDLGPYEQYF